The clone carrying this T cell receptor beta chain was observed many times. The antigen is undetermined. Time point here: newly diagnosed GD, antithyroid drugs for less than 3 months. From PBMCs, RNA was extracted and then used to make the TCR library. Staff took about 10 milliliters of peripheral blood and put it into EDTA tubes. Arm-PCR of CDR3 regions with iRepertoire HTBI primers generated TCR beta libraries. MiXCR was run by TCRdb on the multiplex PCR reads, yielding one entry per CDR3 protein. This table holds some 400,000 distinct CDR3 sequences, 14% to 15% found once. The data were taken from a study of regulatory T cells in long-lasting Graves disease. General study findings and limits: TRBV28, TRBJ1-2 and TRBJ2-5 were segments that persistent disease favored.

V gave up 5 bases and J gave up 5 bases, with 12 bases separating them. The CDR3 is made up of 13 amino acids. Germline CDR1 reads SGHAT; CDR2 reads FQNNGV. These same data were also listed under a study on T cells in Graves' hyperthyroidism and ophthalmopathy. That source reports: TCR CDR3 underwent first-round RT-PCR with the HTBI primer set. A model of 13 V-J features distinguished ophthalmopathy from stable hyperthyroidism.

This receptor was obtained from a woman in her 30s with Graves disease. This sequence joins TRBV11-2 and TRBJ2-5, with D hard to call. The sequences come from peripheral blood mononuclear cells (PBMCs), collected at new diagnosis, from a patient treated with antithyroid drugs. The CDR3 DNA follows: TGTGCCAGCAGCGACCAACTTGTGGAGACCCAGTACTTC. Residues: CASSDQLVETQYF.